This is a list of T cell receptor beta chains from one sample in a study of breast tumors, draining lymph nodes, adjacent tissues. TCRdb reprocessed the multiplex PCR reads with MiXCR, giving one entry per CDR3 protein. The data show some 120,000 distinct CDR3 sequences, just under 20% seen once. The material sequenced was axillary lymph node tissue. These receptors all come from a female donor with breast cancer. Some clones in this sample may be carry-over from other donors' samples. The CDR3 runs from the conserved cysteine through the conserved F or W. The D gene is left open where the match is weak. Expanded clones get a size class; other rows say once, few or many, or leave the size out.

d_call: NA; clone_size: many; v_call: TRBV20-1; j_call: TRBJ2-1; cdr3_aa: CSARRAAQNEQFF; cdr3_nt: TGCAGTGCTAGAAGAGCGGCCCAAAATGAGCAGTTCTTC
d_call: TRBD1; clone_size: NA; v_call: TRBV28; j_call: TRBJ2-5; cdr3_aa: CASSSRQGVRETQYF; cdr3_nt: TGTGCCAGCAGTTCCAGACAGGGGGTTAGAGAGACCCAGTACTTC
d_call: NA; clone_size: many; v_call: TRBV20-1; j_call: TRBJ2-7; cdr3_aa: CSARSPRDFFSYEQYF; cdr3_nt: TGCAGTGCTAGATCCCCCCGGGATTTTTTCTCCTACGAGCAGTACTTC
d_call: NA; clone_size: many; v_call: TRBV11-2; j_call: TRBJ2-3; cdr3_aa: CASTLGGTSTDTQYF; cdr3_nt: TGTGCCAGCACGCTTGGAGGGACTAGCACAGATACGCAGTATTTT
d_call: TRBD2; clone_size: many; v_call: TRBV2; j_call: TRBJ2-3; cdr3_aa: CASNLAGGTDTQYF; cdr3_nt: TGTGCCAGCAACCTAGCGGGAGGGACAGATACGCAGTATTTT
d_call: NA; clone_size: few; v_call: TRBV5-5; j_call: TRBJ2-1; cdr3_aa: CASGFRSMAAYNEQFF; cdr3_nt: TGTGCCAGCGGCTTTAGGAGTATGGCGGCCTACAATGAGCAGTTCTTC
d_call: TRBD2; clone_size: many; v_call: TRBV7-3; j_call: TRBJ2-1; cdr3_aa: CASSVSGRGNEQFF; cdr3_nt: TGTGCCAGCAGCGTCAGCGGGAGAGGCAATGAGCAGTTCTTC
d_call: TRBD1; clone_size: many; v_call: TRBV20-1; j_call: TRBJ1-6; cdr3_aa: CSARVLTGGARNSPLHF; cdr3_nt: TGCAGTGCTAGAGTCCTGACAGGGGGCGCGCGGAATTCACCCCTCCACTTT
d_call: NA; clone_size: many; v_call: TRBV7-9; j_call: TRBJ1-4; cdr3_aa: CASSSGTSNEKLFF; cdr3_nt: TGTGCCAGCAGCAGCGGGACTAGTAATGAAAAACTGTTTTTT
d_call: TRBD2; clone_size: many; v_call: TRBV12-5; j_call: TRBJ2-3; cdr3_aa: CASGLCIGRVRTDTQYF; cdr3_nt: TGTGCTAGTGGTTTGTGCATCGGGAGGGTTCGTACAGATACGCAGTATTTT
d_call: TRBD1; clone_size: few; v_call: TRBV12-3/TRBV12-4; j_call: TRBJ1-2; cdr3_aa: CASSFSAQGGNYGYTF; cdr3_nt: TGTGCCAGCAGTTTCAGCGCACAGGGGGGAAACTATGGCTACACCTTC
d_call: NA; clone_size: many; v_call: TRBV2; j_call: TRBJ1-5; cdr3_aa: CASRVALLGAQPQHF; cdr3_nt: TGTGCCAGCAGGGTAGCCCTGTTGGGAGCTCAGCCCCAGCATTTT
d_call: NA; clone_size: many; v_call: TRBV20-1; j_call: TRBJ2-1; cdr3_aa: CSARIRGRNEQFF; cdr3_nt: TGCAGTGCTAGAATTCGGGGACGGAATGAGCAGTTCTTC
d_call: TRBD2; clone_size: many; v_call: TRBV2; j_call: TRBJ2-5; cdr3_aa: CASSSSSGGGETQYF; cdr3_nt: TGTGCCAGCAGCTCGTCTAGCGGGGGGGGTGAGACCCAGTACTTC
d_call: TRBD1; clone_size: many; v_call: TRBV5-8; j_call: TRBJ2-5; cdr3_aa: CASSLGQGTGETQYF; cdr3_nt: TGTGCCAGCAGCTTGGGTCAGGGGACAGGGGAGACCCAGTACTTC
d_call: TRBD2; clone_size: many; v_call: TRBV11-2; j_call: TRBJ2-7; cdr3_aa: CASSRGASGSYEQYF; cdr3_nt: TGTGCCAGCAGCCGTGGGGCTAGCGGGAGCTACGAGCAGTACTTC
d_call: NA; clone_size: many; v_call: TRBV28; j_call: TRBJ1-6; cdr3_aa: CAGNSGRGNSPLHF; cdr3_nt: TGTGCCGGCAACTCGGGACGGGGGAATTCACCCCTCCACTTT
d_call: NA; clone_size: NA; v_call: TRBV28; j_call: TRBJ2-4; cdr3_aa: CASSLRTARGPRGNIQYF; cdr3_nt: TGTGCCAGCAGTTTACGAACTGCTAGGGGCCCTCGGGGAAACATTCAGTACTTC
d_call: TRBD2; clone_size: many; v_call: TRBV5-1; j_call: TRBJ2-2; cdr3_aa: CASSLLAGNTGELFF; cdr3_nt: TGCGCCAGCAGCTTACTAGCGGGAAACACCGGGGAGCTGTTTTTT
d_call: NA; clone_size: many; v_call: TRBV12-3/TRBV12-4; j_call: TRBJ2-3; cdr3_aa: CASSSGGAPSTDTQYF; cdr3_nt: TGTGCCAGCAGTTCAGGGGGGGCCCCTAGCACAGATACGCAGTATTTT
d_call: TRBD2; clone_size: many; v_call: TRBV5-1; j_call: TRBJ2-3; cdr3_aa: CASSFAGGNTDTQYF; cdr3_nt: TGCGCCAGCAGCTTCGCGGGGGGAAACACAGATACGCAGTATTTT
d_call: NA; clone_size: many; v_call: TRBV11-2; j_call: TRBJ2-3; cdr3_aa: CASSGLKGPSDTQYF; cdr3_nt: TGTGCCAGCAGCGGGCTTAAGGGGCCTAGCGATACGCAGTATTTT
d_call: NA; clone_size: many; v_call: TRBV20-1; j_call: TRBJ2-3; cdr3_aa: CSAGQLTDTQYF; cdr3_nt: TGCAGTGCTGGACAGTTGACAGATACGCAGTATTTT
d_call: NA; clone_size: many; v_call: TRBV5-1; j_call: TRBJ1-2; cdr3_aa: CASSLVLSGGYTF; cdr3_nt: TGCGCCAGCAGCTTGGTTCTTAGCGGTGGCTACACCTTC
d_call: TRBD2; clone_size: many; v_call: TRBV24-1; j_call: TRBJ2-1; cdr3_aa: CATSDSGTSSNEQFF; cdr3_nt: TGTGCCACCAGTGATTCCGGGACTAGCTCCAATGAGCAGTTCTTC
d_call: NA; clone_size: many; v_call: TRBV7-6; j_call: TRBJ2-7; cdr3_aa: CASSLMGNEQYF; cdr3_nt: TGTGCCAGCAGCCTAATGGGGAACGAGCAGTACTTC
d_call: TRBD1; clone_size: many; v_call: TRBV5-4; j_call: TRBJ1-3; cdr3_aa: CASSEWTGGNTIYF; cdr3_nt: TGTGCCAGCAGCGAGTGGACAGGGGGAAACACCATATATTTT
d_call: TRBD1; clone_size: many; v_call: TRBV7-8; j_call: TRBJ2-1; cdr3_aa: CASSRDRVNNEQFF; cdr3_nt: TGTGCCAGCAGCCGAGACAGGGTCAACAATGAGCAGTTCTTC
d_call: NA; clone_size: NA; v_call: TRBV6-1; j_call: TRBJ2-2; cdr3_aa: CASSEIRNTGELFF; cdr3_nt: TGTGCCAGCAGTGAAATAAGGAACACCGGGGAGCTGTTTTTT
d_call: TRBD1; clone_size: many; v_call: TRBV19; j_call: TRBJ1-6; cdr3_aa: CASTGTGGYTYNSPLHF; cdr3_nt: TGTGCCAGTACCGGGACAGGGGGCTACACCTATAATTCACCCCTCCACTTT
d_call: NA; clone_size: many; v_call: TRBV11-3; j_call: TRBJ1-4; cdr3_aa: CASSLEARGEKLFF; cdr3_nt: TGTGCCAGCAGCTTAGAGGCGCGGGGTGAAAAACTGTTTTTT
d_call: NA; clone_size: many; v_call: TRBV6-6; j_call: TRBJ2-1; cdr3_aa: CASIPRGRNEQFF; cdr3_nt: TGTGCCAGCATCCCCCGGGGGAGGAATGAGCAGTTCTTC
d_call: TRBD1; clone_size: NA; v_call: TRBV6-1; j_call: TRBJ1-2; cdr3_aa: CASSVDRVRGYTF; cdr3_nt: TGTGCCAGCAGTGTTGACAGGGTGAGAGGCTACACCTTC
d_call: TRBD1; clone_size: many; v_call: TRBV9; j_call: TRBJ2-7; cdr3_aa: CASSPGGTGAYEQYF; cdr3_nt: TGTGCCAGCAGCCCGGGGGGGACAGGGGCCTACGAGCAGTACTTC
d_call: TRBD1; clone_size: NA; v_call: TRBV7-2; j_call: TRBJ2-4; cdr3_aa: CASRIRGGSNIQYF; cdr3_nt: TGTGCCAGCAGAATCCGAGGGGGCAGTAACATTCAGTACTTC
d_call: TRBD1; clone_size: many; v_call: TRBV28; j_call: TRBJ1-6; cdr3_aa: CASRQGVDSPLHF; cdr3_nt: TGTGCCAGCAGACAGGGGGTTGATTCACCCCTCCACTTT
d_call: TRBD1; clone_size: many; v_call: TRBV2; j_call: TRBJ1-5; cdr3_aa: CASKSARGPQPQHF; cdr3_nt: TGTGCCAGCAAATCCGCCAGGGGGCCTCAGCCCCAGCATTTT
d_call: NA; clone_size: NA; v_call: TRBV12-3/TRBV12-4; j_call: TRBJ2-2; cdr3_aa: CASSLPLRSYANTGELFF; cdr3_nt: TGTGCCAGCAGTTTACCTCTACGGAGTTATGCGAACACCGGGGAGCTGTTTTTT
d_call: TRBD2; clone_size: many; v_call: TRBV5-1; j_call: TRBJ2-5; cdr3_aa: CASSLIPTSGQETQYF; cdr3_nt: TGCGCCAGCAGCTTGATACCGACTAGCGGGCAAGAGACCCAGTACTTC
d_call: NA; clone_size: many; v_call: TRBV2; j_call: TRBJ1-5; cdr3_aa: CASSEAWGQPQHF; cdr3_nt: TGTGCCAGCAGTGAAGCTTGGGGTCAGCCCCAGCATTTT
d_call: TRBD2; clone_size: many; v_call: TRBV7-2; j_call: TRBJ2-3; cdr3_aa: CASSPKSSGLTDTQYF; cdr3_nt: TGTGCCAGCAGCCCCAAATCTAGCGGACTCACAGATACGCAGTATTTT
d_call: NA; clone_size: few; v_call: TRBV27; j_call: TRBJ2-1; cdr3_aa: CASSLSGSFYNEQFF; cdr3_nt: TGTGCCAGCAGTTTATCGGGTAGCTTCTACAATGAGCAGTTCTTC
d_call: NA; clone_size: few; v_call: TRBV12-3/TRBV12-4; j_call: TRBJ2-1; cdr3_aa: CASKPFSSYNEQFF; cdr3_nt: TGTGCCAGCAAGCCTTTTAGCTCCTACAATGAGCAGTTCTTC
d_call: NA; clone_size: many; v_call: TRBV10-2; j_call: TRBJ2-2; cdr3_aa: CASSEAGHYTGELFF; cdr3_nt: TGCGCCAGCAGTGAGGCGGGACACTACACCGGGGAGCTGTTTTTT
d_call: NA; clone_size: many; v_call: TRBV20-1; j_call: TRBJ2-3; cdr3_aa: CSAPPGLALFDTQYF; cdr3_nt: TGCAGTGCCCCCCCGGGACTGGCACTCTTTGATACGCAGTATTTT
d_call: TRBD2; clone_size: NA; v_call: TRBV5-1; j_call: TRBJ2-5; cdr3_aa: CASMRGGQETQYF; cdr3_nt: TGCGCCAGCATGCGGGGGGGCCAAGAGACCCAGTACTTC
d_call: TRBD2; clone_size: many; v_call: TRBV7-2; j_call: TRBJ2-3; cdr3_aa: CASSSGLGYDTQYF; cdr3_nt: TGTGCCAGCAGCTCGGGACTAGGGTACGATACGCAGTATTTT
d_call: NA; clone_size: many; v_call: TRBV7-9; j_call: TRBJ2-7; cdr3_aa: CASSLNGVEQYF; cdr3_nt: TGTGCCAGCAGCTTAAATGGCGTCGAGCAGTACTTC
d_call: NA; clone_size: NA; v_call: TRBV28; j_call: TRBJ2-5; cdr3_aa: CASRNPGSRQETQYF; cdr3_nt: TGTGCCAGCAGGAATCCGGGCTCAAGGCAAGAGACCCAGTACTTC
d_call: NA; clone_size: many; v_call: TRBV5-6; j_call: TRBJ2-6; cdr3_aa: CASSFDSGANVLTF; cdr3_nt: TGTGCCAGCAGCTTCGACTCTGGGGCCAACGTCCTGACTTTC
d_call: TRBD1; clone_size: many; v_call: TRBV5-1; j_call: TRBJ1-2; cdr3_aa: CASSLLAGGTGFGYTF; cdr3_nt: TGCGCCAGCAGCTTGTTGGCGGGAGGGACAGGGTTTGGCTACACCTTC
d_call: NA; clone_size: many; v_call: TRBV7-9; j_call: TRBJ2-1; cdr3_aa: CASTLTGSAYNEQFF; cdr3_nt: TGTGCCAGCACCCTGACCGGGAGCGCCTACAATGAGCAGTTCTTC
d_call: TRBD2; clone_size: many; v_call: TRBV15; j_call: TRBJ2-7; cdr3_aa: CATSRVSGRSHAYEQYF; cdr3_nt: TGTGCCACCAGCAGAGTTAGCGGGAGGTCCCACGCCTACGAGCAGTACTTC